The 9 T cell receptor beta chains listed next were all sequenced from one sample in a study of blood T cell repertoires in COVID-19. Profiling relied on immunoSEQ multiplex PCR, and the TCRdb table lists in-frame clones only, not all of them. The sample lists around 250,000 clones, around 87% occurring once. Sequenced input: peripheral blood. Receptors originate from a woman aged 65 to 85 with active or convalescent COVID-19.

CDR3 DNA sequence: TGTGCCACCAGCAGACCGGGGGACTCTGGAAACACCATATATTTT. Protein sequence: CATSRPGDSGNTIYF. The chain joins TRBV15 to TRBJ1-3, with D tentatively TRBD1 (5 bases). The germline V and J ends were trimmed by 2 bases and 0 bases, with 8 bases remaining between them. The CDR3 length is 15 residues. Germline V CDR1 and CDR2: LNHNV, YYDKDF (reference sequence).

The chain couples TRBV7-2 to TRBJ2-7, with D possibly matching TRBD2 (6 bases). The V and J ends lost 5 bases and 1 base respectively, with 15 bases between them. Germline assignment: CDR1 SGHTA and CDR2 FQGNSA. CDR3 size: 15 residues. The CDR3 region is CASSGGGLASYEQYF. DNA for the CDR3: TGTGCCAGCAGCGGTGGAGGGTTGGCTTCCTACGAGCAGTACTTC.

This rearrangement joins TRBV19 to TRBJ2-3; 8 positions match TRBD2. V dropped 6 bases and J dropped 1; count of bases not matched to a gene: 6. The CDR3 extends over 15 amino acids. From germline, CDR1 is LNHDA and CDR2 SQIVND (reference sequence). CDR3 nucleotide sequence: TGTGCCAGTAGCCGGACAGCGGGGGGCACAGATACGCAGTATTTT. Translation: CASSRTAGGTDTQYF. Variable domain in full (rest from reference TRBV19 and TRBJ2-3): DGGITQSPKYLFRKEGQNVTLSCEQNLNHDAMYWYRQDPGQGLRLIYYSQIVNDFQKGDIAEGYSVSREKKESFPLTVTSAQKNPTAFYLCASSRTAGGTDTQYFGPGTRLTVL.

V and J are TRBV7-9 and TRBJ1-1, with a possible D match to TRBD1 (5 bases). Trimming took off 5 bases at V and 6 bases at J, with 19 bases between the two ends. Germline CDR1 is SEHNR and CDR2 is FQNEAQ (reference sequence). This CDR3 has 15 residues. In nucleotides, the CDR3 is TGTGCCAGCAGCCATTACCAGGGCGTTGGGCCTGAAGCTTTCTTT. The encoded protein is CASSHYQGVGPEAFF.

V gene TRBV6-2 or TRBV6-3 combines with J gene TRBJ1-1, with D possibly TRBD1 on 6 matching bases. The CDR3 extends over 10 amino acids. The V end was cut by 5 bases, the J end by 9 bases, with 7 bases between. The germline V gene has CDR1 MNHEY and CDR2 SVGEGT. The CDR3 coding sequence is TGTGCCAGCAGTACAGGGAAAGCTTTCTTT. Protein sequence: CASSTGKAFF.

The chain has TRBV18 and TRBJ1-2; no clear D gene. From germline, CDR1 is KGHSH and CDR2 LQKENI. The CDR3 extends over 15 amino acids. Trimming removed 0 bases from V and 6 bases from J, with 14 bases in between. CDR3 loop: CASSPPGGLLNGYTF. CDR3 nucleotide sequence: TGTGCCAGCTCACCACCGGGAGGGCTATTGAATGGCTACACCTTC.

This clone was recorded a few times. The V gene is TRBV5-4, the J gene TRBJ1-2; TRBD1 agrees at 10 bases. Germline V gene lookup returns CDR1 SGHNT and CDR2 YYREEE (reference sequence). The CDR3 consists of 14 residues. After removal of 0 bases from V and 5 bases from J, the junction contained 1 base not matched to a gene. The CDR3 coding sequence is TGTGCCAGCAGCTTGGGACAGGGGGCGTATGGCTACACCTTC. Protein sequence: CASSLGQGAYGYTF.

V is TRBV18 and J is TRBJ2-7; D not resolved. In germline, CDR1 is KGHSH, CDR2 LQKENI. The CDR3 has 11 residues. The V and J ends lost 4 bases and 4 bases respectively, with 5 bases between them. The CDR3 bases are TGTGCCAGCTCACGCAGTTACGAGCAGTACTTC. Amino acids: CASSRSYEQYF.

CDR3 coding DNA: TGCAGCGTTCGGGGGATCGGGGCCAACGTCCTGACTTTC. The encoded protein is CSVRGIGANVLTF. The J gene is TRBJ2-6, the V gene TRBV29-1; maybe TRBD2 (6 bases). V was trimmed by 5 bases and J by 4 bases, leaving 9 bases between them. Germline V lookup: CDR1 SQVTM, CDR2 ANQGSEA. The CDR3 is 13 residues long.